The rows below give T cell receptor beta chains drawn from one sample of a study of blood T cell repertoires in COVID-19. Clones were sequenced by immunoSEQ multiplex PCR, and TCRdb holds only the in-frame ones, with some missing. The table records just over 90,000 clones, 75% to 90% of them present only once. The sequencing input was peripheral blood. These receptors all come from a woman older than 75 with acute or convalescent COVID-19. Each CDR3 is given with its conserved first and last residue. The D gene is left open where the match is weak. Clone size is given for some rows only: seen once, a few or many times, or a class if the clone is expanded.

clone_size: NA
cdr3_length: 14
j_call: TRBJ1-6
v_call: TRBV9
d_call: NA
cdr3_nt: TGTGCCAGCAGCCTCCGAGGAGAGAATTCACCCCTCCACTTT
cdr3_aa: CASSLRGENSPLHF

clone_size: NA
cdr3_length: 15
j_call: TRBJ1-1
v_call: TRBV18
d_call: TRBD1
cdr3_nt: TGTGCCAGCTCACCCCGACAGGGCAGACAGGATGAAGCTTTCTTT
cdr3_aa: CASSPRQGRQDEAFF

clone_size: NA
cdr3_length: 16
j_call: TRBJ1-1
v_call: TRBV9
d_call: TRBD1
cdr3_nt: TGTGCCAGCAGCCCGCGCGCGGGACAGTTGAACACTGAAGCTTTCTTT
cdr3_aa: CASSPRAGQLNTEAFF

clone_size: NA
cdr3_length: 14
j_call: TRBJ1-5
v_call: TRBV19
d_call: NA
cdr3_nt: TGTGCCAGTAGCCCCCCAGGGCCCAATCAGCCCCAGCATTTT
cdr3_aa: CASSPPGPNQPQHF

clone_size: NA
cdr3_length: 14
j_call: TRBJ2-3
v_call: TRBV5-1
d_call: NA
cdr3_nt: TGCGCCAGCAGCTTGCCCGAAAAACTAAATACGCAGTATTTT
cdr3_aa: CASSLPEKLNTQYF

clone_size: NA
cdr3_length: 15
j_call: TRBJ1-1
v_call: TRBV6-5
d_call: NA
cdr3_nt: TGTGCCAGCAGTCCCCGCCCGGAGGGGAACACTGAAGCTTTCTTT
cdr3_aa: CASSPRPEGNTEAFF

clone_size: NA
cdr3_length: 15
j_call: TRBJ2-1
v_call: TRBV5-5
d_call: TRBD2
cdr3_nt: TGTGCCAGCAGCCGAAGCGGGGGGAGCTACAATGAGCAGTTCTTC
cdr3_aa: CASSRSGGSYNEQFF

clone_size: NA
cdr3_length: 15
j_call: TRBJ2-1
v_call: TRBV6-5
d_call: TRBD2
cdr3_nt: TGTGCCAGCAGCCCCACTAGCGGACCCTACAATGAGCAGTTCTTC
cdr3_aa: CASSPTSGPYNEQFF

clone_size: NA
cdr3_length: 14
j_call: TRBJ1-5
v_call: TRBV30
d_call: NA
cdr3_nt: TGTGCCTGGAGTGGGGGAGGGAATAATCAGCCCCAGCATTTT
cdr3_aa: CAWSGGGNNQPQHF

clone_size: NA
cdr3_length: 15
j_call: TRBJ1-2
v_call: TRBV5-1
d_call: NA
cdr3_nt: TGCGCCAGCAGCTTGGGACAGGTTCAGGACTATGGCTACACCTTC
cdr3_aa: CASSLGQVQDYGYTF

clone_size: NA
cdr3_length: 16
j_call: TRBJ2-1
v_call: TRBV4-2
d_call: TRBD2
cdr3_nt: TGTGCCAGCAGCCAGGCGGGGCGGACTAGCGACGATGAGCAGTTCTTC
cdr3_aa: CASSQAGRTSDDEQFF

clone_size: NA
cdr3_length: 15
j_call: TRBJ1-3
v_call: TRBV18
d_call: TRBD1
cdr3_nt: TGTGCCAGCTCACCACCGGACAGGTTCTTTAACACCATATATTTT
cdr3_aa: CASSPPDRFFNTIYF

clone_size: NA
cdr3_length: 14
j_call: TRBJ2-5
v_call: TRBV15
d_call: NA
cdr3_nt: TGTGCCACCAGCAGAGATGGGGGGAAAGAGACCCAGTACTTC
cdr3_aa: CATSRDGGKETQYF

clone_size: NA
cdr3_length: 14
j_call: TRBJ2-1
v_call: TRBV5-1
d_call: NA
cdr3_nt: TGCGCCAGCAGTCCTTTGGACAGCCACAATGAGCAGTTCTTC
cdr3_aa: CASSPLDSHNEQFF

clone_size: NA
cdr3_length: 15
j_call: TRBJ2-3
v_call: TRBV5-1
d_call: NA
cdr3_nt: TGCGCCAGCAGCTTGCACAGACCCGGCACAGATACGCAGTATTTT
cdr3_aa: CASSLHRPGTDTQYF

clone_size: NA
cdr3_length: 15
j_call: TRBJ2-3
v_call: TRBV27
d_call: TRBD2
cdr3_nt: TGTGCCAGCAGTTTCCGCCTAGCGGGGGGGATGGGGCAGTATTTT
cdr3_aa: CASSFRLAGGMGQYF

clone_size: NA
cdr3_length: 14
j_call: TRBJ2-5
v_call: TRBV5-1
d_call: NA
cdr3_nt: TGCGCCAGCAGCTGGCGGGGCGTTGGGGAGACCCAGTACTTC
cdr3_aa: CASSWRGVGETQYF

clone_size: NA
cdr3_length: 14
j_call: TRBJ1-1
v_call: TRBV19
d_call: TRBD1
cdr3_nt: TGTGCCAGTAGTACAATACAGGGGAGGACTGAAGCTTTCTTT
cdr3_aa: CASSTIQGRTEAFF

clone_size: NA
cdr3_length: 15
j_call: TRBJ2-7
v_call: TRBV7-3
d_call: TRBD2
cdr3_nt: TGTGCCAGCAGCTTAACGAGCGGGAACTCCTACGAGCAGTACTTC
cdr3_aa: CASSLTSGNSYEQYF

clone_size: NA
cdr3_length: 14
j_call: TRBJ2-1
v_call: TRBV30
d_call: TRBD1
cdr3_nt: TGTGCCTGGGCGACAGGGGGATCCTACAATGAGCAGTTCTTC
cdr3_aa: CAWATGGSYNEQFF

clone_size: few
cdr3_length: 12
j_call: TRBJ2-1
v_call: TRBV7-9
d_call: NA
cdr3_nt: TGTGCCAGCAGCTTAGGGTCTCAGGGGCAGTTCTTC
cdr3_aa: CASSLGSQGQFF

clone_size: NA
cdr3_length: 10
j_call: TRBJ1-1
v_call: TRBV7-2
d_call: NA
cdr3_nt: TGTGCCAGCAGCTTATATGAAGCTTTCTTT
cdr3_aa: CASSLYEAFF

clone_size: NA
cdr3_length: 15
j_call: TRBJ2-1
v_call: TRBV5-1
d_call: TRBD2
cdr3_nt: TGCGCCAGCAGCTTGGTAGCGGGGGGGCCGGATGAGCAGTTCTTC
cdr3_aa: CASSLVAGGPDEQFF

clone_size: NA
cdr3_length: 15
j_call: TRBJ1-2
v_call: TRBV2
d_call: TRBD1
cdr3_nt: TGTGCCAGCAGTCCCAGGACAGGGCGCGTAGATGGCTACACCTTC
cdr3_aa: CASSPRTGRVDGYTF

clone_size: NA
cdr3_length: 17
j_call: TRBJ2-1
v_call: TRBV7-9
d_call: TRBD2
cdr3_nt: TGTGCCAGCAGCTCGACGATTAGCGGGGGTACACAATGGGAGCAGTTCTTC
cdr3_aa: CASSSTISGGTQWEQFF

clone_size: NA
cdr3_length: 12
j_call: TRBJ2-7
v_call: TRBV30
d_call: NA
cdr3_nt: TGTGCCTGGGGAGGGAGCAGTAGCGAGCAGTACTTC
cdr3_aa: CAWGGSSSEQYF

clone_size: NA
cdr3_length: 15
j_call: TRBJ2-5
v_call: TRBV10-3
d_call: TRBD2
cdr3_nt: TGTGCCATCAGCCCAACTAGCGCGCCACGGGAGACCCAGTACTTC
cdr3_aa: CAISPTSAPRETQYF

clone_size: few
cdr3_length: 17
j_call: TRBJ2-2
v_call: TRBV12-5
d_call: TRBD2
cdr3_nt: TGTGCTAGTGGTTTGGATGCGGGGGGGCTGGGCACCGGGGAGCTGTTTTTT
cdr3_aa: CASGLDAGGLGTGELFF

clone_size: NA
cdr3_length: 15
j_call: TRBJ2-3
v_call: TRBV9
d_call: NA
cdr3_nt: TGTGCCAGCAGCGCCTACGGGGAATGGACAGATACGCAGTATTTT
cdr3_aa: CASSAYGEWTDTQYF

clone_size: few
cdr3_length: 17
j_call: TRBJ1-4
v_call: TRBV7-2
d_call: NA
cdr3_nt: TGTGCCAGCAGCCTTAGGCCCCTCCAGGGGACTAATGAAAAACTGTTTTTT
cdr3_aa: CASSLRPLQGTNEKLFF

clone_size: few
cdr3_length: 16
j_call: TRBJ2-1
v_call: TRBV23-1
d_call: TRBD2
cdr3_nt: TGCGCCAGCGAACAGGGTAGCGGGGGGCTCTACAATGAGCAGTTCTTC
cdr3_aa: CASEQGSGGLYNEQFF

clone_size: NA
cdr3_length: 17
j_call: TRBJ1-6
v_call: TRBV25-1
d_call: TRBD1
cdr3_nt: TGTGCCAGCAGTTACGGCCCGCGGGACAGAAATAATTCACCCCTCCACTTT
cdr3_aa: CASSYGPRDRNNSPLHF

clone_size: NA
cdr3_length: 12
j_call: TRBJ1-2
v_call: TRBV6-1
d_call: NA
cdr3_nt: TGTGCCAGCAGTGAACAGGGTATTGGCTGCACCTTC
cdr3_aa: CASSEQGIGCTF

clone_size: NA
cdr3_length: 16
j_call: TRBJ1-5
v_call: TRBV6-4
d_call: TRBD1
cdr3_nt: TGTGCCAGCAGGGGGGACAGGGGATGGAGCAATCAGCCCCAGCATTTT
cdr3_aa: CASRGDRGWSNQPQHF

clone_size: NA
cdr3_length: 17
j_call: TRBJ2-2
v_call: TRBV2
d_call: NA
cdr3_nt: TGTGCCAGCAGTGAAGCGCGCAGACTTGGATTTACCGGGGAGCTGTTTTTT
cdr3_aa: CASSEARRLGFTGELFF

clone_size: NA
cdr3_length: 15
j_call: TRBJ1-3
v_call: TRBV10-3
d_call: TRBD1
cdr3_nt: TGTGCCATCACCCCGGGACAGGGGCCCGGAAACACCATATATTTT
cdr3_aa: CAITPGQGPGNTIYF

clone_size: NA
cdr3_length: 17
j_call: TRBJ2-3
v_call: TRBV4-1
d_call: TRBD2
cdr3_nt: TGCGCCAGCAGCCAAGATTGGCTAGCGGGGCCTACAGATACGCAGTATTTT
cdr3_aa: CASSQDWLAGPTDTQYF

clone_size: NA
cdr3_length: 16
j_call: TRBJ1-2
v_call: TRBV19
d_call: NA
cdr3_nt: TGTGCCAGTAGTACGCTTCGGCAGGGTGGGGACTATGGCTACACCTTC
cdr3_aa: CASSTLRQGGDYGYTF

clone_size: NA
cdr3_length: 15
j_call: TRBJ2-2
v_call: TRBV6-5
d_call: TRBD2
cdr3_nt: TGTGCCAGCCGTCCTGGACTAGCCGGGAGCGGGGAGCTGTTTTTT
cdr3_aa: CASRPGLAGSGELFF